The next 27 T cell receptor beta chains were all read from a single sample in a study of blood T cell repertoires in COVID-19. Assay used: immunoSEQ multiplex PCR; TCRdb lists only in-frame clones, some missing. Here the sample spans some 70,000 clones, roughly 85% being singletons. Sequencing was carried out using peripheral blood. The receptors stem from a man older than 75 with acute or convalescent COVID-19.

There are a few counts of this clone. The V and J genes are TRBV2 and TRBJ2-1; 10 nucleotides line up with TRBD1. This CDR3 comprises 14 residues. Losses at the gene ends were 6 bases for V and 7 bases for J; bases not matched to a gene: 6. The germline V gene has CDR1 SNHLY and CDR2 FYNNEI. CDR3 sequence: CASRTGGTRNEQFF. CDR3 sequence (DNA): TGTGCCAGCAGGACAGGGGGCACGCGGAATGAGCAGTTCTTC.

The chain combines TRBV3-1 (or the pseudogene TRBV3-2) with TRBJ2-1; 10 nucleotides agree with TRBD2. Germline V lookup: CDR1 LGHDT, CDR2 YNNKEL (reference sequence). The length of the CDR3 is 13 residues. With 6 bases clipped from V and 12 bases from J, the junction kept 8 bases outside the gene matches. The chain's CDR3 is CASSSVAGGRQFF. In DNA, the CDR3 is TGTGCCAGCAGTTCCGTAGCGGGAGGACGGCAGTTCTTC.

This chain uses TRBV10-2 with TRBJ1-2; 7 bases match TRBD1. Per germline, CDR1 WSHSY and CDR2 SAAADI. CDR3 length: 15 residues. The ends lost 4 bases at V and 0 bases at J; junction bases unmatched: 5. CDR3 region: CASSARQGSNYGYTF. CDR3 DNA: TGCGCCAGCAGTGCAAGACAGGGTTCTAACTATGGCTACACCTTC.

This chain's CDR3 is CSVSGTGNYGYTF. CDR3 sequence (DNA): TGCAGCGTTAGTGGGACAGGGAACTATGGCTACACCTTC. The V gene is TRBV29-1, the J gene TRBJ1-2; 9 bases align to TRBD1. Losses at the gene ends were 5 bases for V and 2 bases for J; bases not matched to a gene: 3. From germline, CDR1 is SQVTM and CDR2 ANQGSEA. CDR3 size: 13 residues.

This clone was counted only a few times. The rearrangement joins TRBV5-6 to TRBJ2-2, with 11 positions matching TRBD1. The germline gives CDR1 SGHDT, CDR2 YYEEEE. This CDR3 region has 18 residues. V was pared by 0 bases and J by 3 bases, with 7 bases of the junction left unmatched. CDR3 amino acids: CASSLDRTGGLYTGELFF. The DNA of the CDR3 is TGTGCCAGCAGCTTGGATAGGACAGGGGGCCTTTACACCGGGGAGCTGTTTTTT.

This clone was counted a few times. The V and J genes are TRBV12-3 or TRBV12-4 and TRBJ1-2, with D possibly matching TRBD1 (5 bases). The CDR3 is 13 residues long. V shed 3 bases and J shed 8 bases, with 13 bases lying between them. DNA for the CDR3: TGTGCCAGCAGTTTGAGGGAGGGGCAAGGCTACACCTTC. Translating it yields CASSLREGQGYTF.

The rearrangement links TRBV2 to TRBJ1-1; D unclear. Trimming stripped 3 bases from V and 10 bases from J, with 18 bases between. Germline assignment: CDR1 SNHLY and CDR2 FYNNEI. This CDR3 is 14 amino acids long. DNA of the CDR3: TGTGCCAGCAGTGAGATCCGGGGTCCTCTTGGAGCTTTCTTT. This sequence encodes CASSEIRGPLGAFF.

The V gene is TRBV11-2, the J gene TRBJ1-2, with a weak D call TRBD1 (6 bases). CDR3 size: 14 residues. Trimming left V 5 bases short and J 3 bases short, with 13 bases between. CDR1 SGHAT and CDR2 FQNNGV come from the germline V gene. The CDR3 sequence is CASSHNRVYYGYTF. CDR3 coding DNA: TGTGCCAGCAGCCACAACAGGGTTTACTATGGCTACACCTTC.

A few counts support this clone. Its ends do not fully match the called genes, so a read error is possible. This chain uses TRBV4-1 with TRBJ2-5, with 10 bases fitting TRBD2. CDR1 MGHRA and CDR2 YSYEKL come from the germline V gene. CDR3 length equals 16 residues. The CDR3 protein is CASSQEGLAGGAKKDF. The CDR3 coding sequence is TGCGCCAGCAGCCAAGAAGGTTTAGCGGGAGGAGCCAAGAAGGACTTC.

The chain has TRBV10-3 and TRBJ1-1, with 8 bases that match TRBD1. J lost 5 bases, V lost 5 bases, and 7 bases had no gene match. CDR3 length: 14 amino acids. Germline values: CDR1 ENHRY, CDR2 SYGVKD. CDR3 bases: TGTGCCATCAGTATAGGACAGGGTGGGACTGAAGCTTTCTTT. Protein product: CAISIGQGGTEAFF.

The CDR3 DNA reads TGTGCCAGCAGTCGACAGAGACCCTCCTACGAGCAGTACTTC. This sequence encodes CASSRQRPSYEQYF. The chain is built from TRBV6-2 or TRBV6-3 and TRBJ2-7; tentatively, D is TRBD1 (5 bases). Trimming removed 5 bases from V and 0 bases from J, with 11 bases in between. Germline loops: CDR1 MNHEY, CDR2 SVGEGT. CDR3 length: 14 residues.

CDR3 DNA: TGTGCCGCCGCCGGGACTTATATCAATGAGCAGTTCTTC. Translating it yields CAAAGTYINEQFF. The gene calls are TRBV6-5 and TRBJ2-1; a possible D gene is TRBD2 (6 bases). V was clipped by 11 bases and J by 6 bases, with 17 bases between them. This CDR3 is 13 amino acids long. Germline-derived CDR1 and CDR2 are MNHEY and SVGAGI.

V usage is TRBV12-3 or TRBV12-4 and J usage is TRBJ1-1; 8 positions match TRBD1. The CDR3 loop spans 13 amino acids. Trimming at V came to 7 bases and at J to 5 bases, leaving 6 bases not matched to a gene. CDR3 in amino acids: CASKGQGGTEAFF. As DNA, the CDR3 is TGTGCCAGCAAAGGACAGGGAGGGACTGAAGCTTTCTTT.

CDR3 in amino acids: CASSIRLAGGLTNEQFF. The CDR3 DNA sequence: TGCGCCAGCAGCATCCGACTAGCGGGAGGGCTAACCAATGAGCAGTTCTTC. This chain uses TRBV5-1 with TRBJ2-1, with 14 bases matching TRBD2. The V gene's germline CDR1 is SGHRS and CDR2 YFSETQ. Losses at the gene ends were 4 bases for V and 6 bases for J; bases not matched to a gene: 9. CDR3 length: 17 residues.

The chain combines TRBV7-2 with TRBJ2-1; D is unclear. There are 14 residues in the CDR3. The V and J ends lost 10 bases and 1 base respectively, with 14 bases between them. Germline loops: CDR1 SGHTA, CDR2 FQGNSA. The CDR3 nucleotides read TGTGCCACTAAACCCGAACCGTCCTACAATGAGCAGTTCTTC. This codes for CATKPEPSYNEQFF. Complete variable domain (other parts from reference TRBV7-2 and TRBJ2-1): GAGVSQSPSNKVTEKGKDVELRCDPISGHTALYWYRQSLGQGLEFLIYFQGNSAPDKSGLPSDRFSAERTGGSVSTLTIQRTQQEDSAVYLCATKPEPSYNEQFFGPGTRLTVL.

CDR3 residues: CASSIVSDSNQPQHF. In DNA, the CDR3 is TGTGCCAGTAGTATAGTGTCAGATAGCAATCAGCCCCAGCATTTT. This chain links TRBV19 with TRBJ1-5; D unclear. CDR3 length: 15 amino acids. Germline CDR1 LNHDA, CDR2 SQIVND (reference sequence). Trimming took off 1 base at V and 0 bases at J, with 7 bases between the two ends. The entire variable domain, with the rest obtained from reference TRBV19 and TRBJ1-5, is as follows: DGGITQSPKYLFRKEGQNVTLSCEQNLNHDAMYWYRQDPGQGLRLIYYSQIVNDFQKGDIAEGYSVSREKKESFPLTVTSAQKNPTAFYLCASSIVSDSNQPQHFGDGTRLSIL.

CDR3 DNA: TGTGCCAGCAGTCAGTGGGTAGCGGGAGGGGATGAGCAGTTCTTC. Translating it yields CASSQWVAGGDEQFF. The chain couples TRBV2 to TRBJ2-1; the match to TRBD2 covers 11 bases. The CDR3 has 15 residues. Germline CDR1 SNHLY, CDR2 FYNNEI. Unmatched junction bases numbered 8, after V lost 5 bases and J lost 8 bases.

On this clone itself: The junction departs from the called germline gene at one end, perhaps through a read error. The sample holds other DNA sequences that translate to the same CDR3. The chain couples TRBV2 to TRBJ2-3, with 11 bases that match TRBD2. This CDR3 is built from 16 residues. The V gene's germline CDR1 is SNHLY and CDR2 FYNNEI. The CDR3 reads CASRETSGNSADTQYF. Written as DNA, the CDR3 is TGTGCCAGCAGGGAGACTAGCGGGAATTCCGCAGATACGCAATATTTT.

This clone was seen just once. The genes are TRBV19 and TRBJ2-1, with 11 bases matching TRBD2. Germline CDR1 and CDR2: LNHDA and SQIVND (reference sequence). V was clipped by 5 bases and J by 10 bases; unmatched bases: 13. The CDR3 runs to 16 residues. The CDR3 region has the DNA TGTGCCAGTAGTCCGTATAGCGGGAGGGCCAAAGCGGAGCAGTTCTTC. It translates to CASSPYSGRAKAEQFF. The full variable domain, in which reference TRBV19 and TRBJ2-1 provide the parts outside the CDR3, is DGGITQSPKYLFRKEGQNVTLSCEQNLNHDAMYWYRQDPGQGLRLIYYSQIVNDFQKGDIAEGYSVSREKKESFPLTVTSAQKNPTAFYLCASSPYSGRAKAEQFFGPGTRLTVL.

DNA for the CDR3: TGTGCCAGCAGCTTAGCGCTGACAGGGGTTATGGTCCTCCACTTT. This sequence encodes CASSLALTGVMVLHF. The rearrangement links TRBV7-8 to TRBJ1-6; 8 positions agree with TRBD1. Unmatched junction bases numbered 10, after V lost 0 bases and J lost 15 bases. This CDR3 contains 15 residues. CDR1 and CDR2 (germline): SGHVS, FQNEAQ. The full variable domain, with the rest looked up from reference TRBV7-8 and TRBJ1-6, is GAGVSQSPRYKVAKRGQDVALRCDPISGHVSLFWYQQALGQGPEFLTYFQNEAQLDKSGLPSDRFFAERPEGSVSTLKIQRTQQEDSAVYLCASSLALTGVMVLHFGNGTRLTVT.

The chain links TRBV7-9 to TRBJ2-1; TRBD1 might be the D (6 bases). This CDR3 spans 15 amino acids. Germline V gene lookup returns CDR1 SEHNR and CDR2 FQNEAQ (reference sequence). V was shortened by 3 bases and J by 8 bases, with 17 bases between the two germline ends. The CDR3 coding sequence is TGTGCCAGCAGCTTGGACATTCGGACAGTCCATGAGCAGTTCTTC. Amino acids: CASSLDIRTVHEQFF.

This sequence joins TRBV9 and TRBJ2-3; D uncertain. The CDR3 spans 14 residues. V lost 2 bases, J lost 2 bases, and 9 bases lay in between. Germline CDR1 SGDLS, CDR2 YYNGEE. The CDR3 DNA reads TGTGCCAGCAGCGTGATAGTTTTCACAGATACGCAGTATTTT. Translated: CASSVIVFTDTQYF. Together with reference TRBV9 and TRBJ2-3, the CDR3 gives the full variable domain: DSGVTQTPKHLITATGQRVTLRCSPRSGDLSVYWYQQSLDQGLQFLIQYYNGEERAKGNILERFSAQQFPDLHSELNLSSLELGDSALYFCASSVIVFTDTQYFGPGTRLTVL.

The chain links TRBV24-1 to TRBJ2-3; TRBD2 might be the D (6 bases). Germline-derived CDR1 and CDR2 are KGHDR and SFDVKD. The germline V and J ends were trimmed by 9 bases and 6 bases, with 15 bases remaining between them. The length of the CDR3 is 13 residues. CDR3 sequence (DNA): TGTGCCACCTCCGGGACTTTACCCGATACGCAGTATTTT. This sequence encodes CATSGTLPDTQYF.

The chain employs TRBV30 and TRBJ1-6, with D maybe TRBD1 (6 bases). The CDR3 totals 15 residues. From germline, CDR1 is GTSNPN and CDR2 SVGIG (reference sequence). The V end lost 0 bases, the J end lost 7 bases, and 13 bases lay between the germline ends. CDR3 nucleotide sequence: TGTGCCTGGAGTGTACGTTCAGGGGCCAATTCACCCCTCCACTTT. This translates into CAWSVRSGANSPLHF.

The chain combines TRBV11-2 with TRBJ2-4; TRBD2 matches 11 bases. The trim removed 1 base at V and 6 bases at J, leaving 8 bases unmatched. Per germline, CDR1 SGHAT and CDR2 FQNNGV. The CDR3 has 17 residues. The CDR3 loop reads CASSLVGSGRAGNIQYF. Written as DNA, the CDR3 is TGTGCCAGCAGCTTAGTCGGTAGCGGGAGGGCCGGAAACATTCAGTACTTC.

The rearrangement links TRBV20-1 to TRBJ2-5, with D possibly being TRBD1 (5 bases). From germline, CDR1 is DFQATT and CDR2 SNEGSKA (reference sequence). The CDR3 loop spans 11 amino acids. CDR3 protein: CSGQAQETQYF. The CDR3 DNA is TGCAGCGGACAAGCCCAAGAGACCCAGTACTTC.

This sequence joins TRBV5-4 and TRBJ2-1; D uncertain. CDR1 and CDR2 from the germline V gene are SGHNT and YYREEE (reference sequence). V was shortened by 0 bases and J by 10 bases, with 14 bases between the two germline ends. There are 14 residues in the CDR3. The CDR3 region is CASSLDLQLQEQFF. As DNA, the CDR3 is TGTGCCAGCAGCTTGGACTTACAGCTCCAAGAGCAGTTCTTC.